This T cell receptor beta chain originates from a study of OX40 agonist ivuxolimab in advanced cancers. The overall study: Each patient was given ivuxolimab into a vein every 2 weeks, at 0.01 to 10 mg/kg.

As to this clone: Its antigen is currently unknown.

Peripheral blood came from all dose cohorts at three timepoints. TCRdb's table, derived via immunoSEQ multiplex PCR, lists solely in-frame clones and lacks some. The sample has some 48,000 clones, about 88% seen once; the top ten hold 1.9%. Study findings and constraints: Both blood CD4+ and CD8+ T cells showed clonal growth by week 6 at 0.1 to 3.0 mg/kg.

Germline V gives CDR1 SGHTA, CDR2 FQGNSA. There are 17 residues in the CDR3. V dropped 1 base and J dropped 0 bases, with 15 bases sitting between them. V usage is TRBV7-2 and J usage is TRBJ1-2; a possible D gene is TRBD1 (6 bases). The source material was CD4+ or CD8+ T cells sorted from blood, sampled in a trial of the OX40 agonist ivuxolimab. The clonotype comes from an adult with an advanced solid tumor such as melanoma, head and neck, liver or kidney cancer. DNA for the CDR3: TGTGCCAGCAGCTTAGTAGCAGGACAGACTACTAACTATGGCTACACCTTC. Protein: CASSLVAGQTTNYGYTF.